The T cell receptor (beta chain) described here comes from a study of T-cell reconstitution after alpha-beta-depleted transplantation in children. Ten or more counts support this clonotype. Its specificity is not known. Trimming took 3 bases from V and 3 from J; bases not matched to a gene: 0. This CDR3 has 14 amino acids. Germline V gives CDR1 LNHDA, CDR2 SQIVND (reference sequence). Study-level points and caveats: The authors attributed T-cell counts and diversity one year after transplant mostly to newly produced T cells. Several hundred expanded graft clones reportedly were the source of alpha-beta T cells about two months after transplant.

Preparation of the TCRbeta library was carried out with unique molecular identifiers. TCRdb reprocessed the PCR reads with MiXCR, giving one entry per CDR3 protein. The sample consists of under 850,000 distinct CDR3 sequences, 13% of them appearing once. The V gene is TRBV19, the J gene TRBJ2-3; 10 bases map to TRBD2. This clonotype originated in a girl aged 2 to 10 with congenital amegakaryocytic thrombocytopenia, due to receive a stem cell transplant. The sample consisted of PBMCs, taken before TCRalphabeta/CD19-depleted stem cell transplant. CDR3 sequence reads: CASSMGLATDTQYF. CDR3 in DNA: TGTGCCAGTAGTATGGGACTAGCGACAGATACGCAGTATTTT. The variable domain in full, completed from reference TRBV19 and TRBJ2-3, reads DGGITQSPKYLFRKEGQNVTLSCEQNLNHDAMYWYRQDPGQGLRLIYYSQIVNDFQKGDIAEGYSVSREKKESFPLTVTSAQKNPTAFYLCASSMGLATDTQYFGPGTRLTVL.